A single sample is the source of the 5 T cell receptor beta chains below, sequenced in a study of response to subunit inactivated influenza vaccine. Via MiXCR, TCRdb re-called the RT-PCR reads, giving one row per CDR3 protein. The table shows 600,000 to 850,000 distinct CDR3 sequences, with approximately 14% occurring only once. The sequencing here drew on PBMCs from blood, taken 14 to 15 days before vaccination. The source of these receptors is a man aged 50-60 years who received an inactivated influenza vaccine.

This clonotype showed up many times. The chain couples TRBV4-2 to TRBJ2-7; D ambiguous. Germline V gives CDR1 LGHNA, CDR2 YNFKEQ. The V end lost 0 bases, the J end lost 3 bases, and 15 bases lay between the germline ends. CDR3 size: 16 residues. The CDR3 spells CASSQDYSRRSYEQYF. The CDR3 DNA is TGTGCCAGCAGCCAAGATTATTCGAGACGGAGCTACGAGCAGTACTTC.

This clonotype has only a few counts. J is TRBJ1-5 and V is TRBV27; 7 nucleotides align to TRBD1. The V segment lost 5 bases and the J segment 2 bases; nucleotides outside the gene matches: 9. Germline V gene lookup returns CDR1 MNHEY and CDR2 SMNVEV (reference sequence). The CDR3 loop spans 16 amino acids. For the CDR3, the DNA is TGTGCCAGCAGTCCAGGACAGGTCTTGGGCAATCAGCCCCAGCATTTT. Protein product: CASSPGQVLGNQPQHF.

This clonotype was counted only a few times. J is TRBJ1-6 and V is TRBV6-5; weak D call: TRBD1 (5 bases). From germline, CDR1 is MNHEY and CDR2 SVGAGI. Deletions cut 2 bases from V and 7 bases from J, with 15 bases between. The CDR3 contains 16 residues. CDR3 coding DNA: TGTGCCAGCAGTTACAGACAGATCACAACAAATTCACCCCTCCACTTT. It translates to CASSYRQITTNSPLHF.

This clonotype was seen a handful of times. The CDR3 region is CASSALPQLVHNEQFF. The CDR3 bases are TGTGCCAGCAGTGCTCTTCCTCAGCTCGTCCACAATGAGCAGTTCTTC. The J gene is TRBJ2-1, the V gene TRBV2; D is unresolved. The CDR3 runs to 16 residues. Trimming left V 4 bases short and J 5 bases short, with 18 bases between. The germline V gene encodes CDR1 SNHLY and CDR2 FYNNEI.

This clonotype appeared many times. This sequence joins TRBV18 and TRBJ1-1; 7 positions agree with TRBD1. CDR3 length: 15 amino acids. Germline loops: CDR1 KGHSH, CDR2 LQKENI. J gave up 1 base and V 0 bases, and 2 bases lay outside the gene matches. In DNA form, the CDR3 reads TGTGCCAGCTCACCACCGAACAGGGGGAACACTGAAGCTTTCTTT. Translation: CASSPPNRGNTEAFF.